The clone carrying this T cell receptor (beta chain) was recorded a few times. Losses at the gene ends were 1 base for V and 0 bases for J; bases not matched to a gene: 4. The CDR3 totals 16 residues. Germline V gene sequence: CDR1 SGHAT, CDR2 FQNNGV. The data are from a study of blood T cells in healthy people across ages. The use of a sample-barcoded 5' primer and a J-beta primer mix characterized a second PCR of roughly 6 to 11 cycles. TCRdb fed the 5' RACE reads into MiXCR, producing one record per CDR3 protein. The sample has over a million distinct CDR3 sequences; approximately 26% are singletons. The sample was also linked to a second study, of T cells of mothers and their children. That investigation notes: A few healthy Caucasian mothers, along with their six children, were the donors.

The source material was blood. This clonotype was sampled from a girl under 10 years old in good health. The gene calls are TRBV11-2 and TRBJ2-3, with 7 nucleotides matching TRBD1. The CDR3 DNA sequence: TGTGCCAGCAGCTTAGTACAGGGGACAAGCACAGATACGCAGTATTTT. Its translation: CASSLVQGTSTDTQYF.